The 29 T cell receptor beta chains listed next were all sequenced from one sample in a study of OX40 agonist ivuxolimab in advanced cancers. Only in-frame clones appear in the TCRdb table, and some are missing; sequencing was by immunoSEQ multiplex PCR. The sample contains about 19,000 clones, approximately 86% of which appear only once. Sequenced here: CD4+ or CD8+ T cells sorted from blood, sampled in a trial of the OX40 agonist ivuxolimab. The source of these receptors is an adult with an advanced solid tumor such as melanoma, head and neck, liver or kidney cancer.

This clone is a singleton in its sample. This chain connects TRBV7-2 to TRBJ2-7; either TRBD1 or TRBD2 may fit D (5 bases each). The ends were cut back, 3 bases at V and 4 bases at J, with 22 bases in the middle. There are 17 residues in the CDR3. Germline V CDR1 and CDR2: SGHTA, FQGNSA. CDR3 amino acids: CASSLASGRTSFYEQYF. CDR3 sequence (DNA): TGTGCCAGCAGCTTGGCCTCGGGACGGACTTCCTTTTACGAGCAGTACTTC.

V gene TRBV2 combines with J gene TRBJ2-7; maybe TRBD1 (6 bases). Germline lookup yields CDR1 SNHLY and CDR2 FYNNEI. This CDR3 has 13 residues. The V end was cut by 8 bases, the J end by 3 bases, with 14 bases between. CDR3 protein: CASRPGQLYEQYF. The CDR3 DNA reads as TGTGCCAGCCGTCCCGGACAGCTCTACGAGCAGTACTTC. The full variable domain, completed using reference TRBV2 and TRBJ2-7, is EPEVTQTPSHQVTQMGQEVILRCVPISNHLYFYWYRQILGQKVEFLVSFYNNEISEKSEIFDDQFSVERPDGSNFTLKIRSTKLEDSAMYFCASRPGQLYEQYFGPGTRLTVT.

This clone was seen once. This chain uses TRBV7-3 with TRBJ2-2; 7 bases are shared with TRBD1. The CDR3 has 16 amino acids. Germline V gene sequence: CDR1 SGHTA, CDR2 FQGTGA. V was pared by 5 bases and J by 7 bases, with 13 bases of the junction left unmatched. The CDR3 region has the DNA TGTGCCAGCAGCACCCCCGGGACAGCTTCCGGCGGGGAGCTGTTTTTT. It yields the protein CASSTPGTASGGELFF.

This clone came up a few times. The rearrangement uses TRBV28 and TRBJ2-3; D remains unclear. The CDR3 covers 15 residues. Germline values: CDR1 MDHEN, CDR2 SYDVKM. V was clipped by 3 bases and J by 0 bases, with 10 bases between them. The CDR3 coding sequence is TGTGCCAGCAGTTTTTCGGTACCTAGCACAGATACGCAGTATTTT. It codes for CASSFSVPSTDTQYF.

This chain joins TRBV7-9 and TRBJ2-7, with a possible D match to TRBD1 (6 bases). The V gene lost 4 bases and the J gene lost 1 base, with 11 bases spanning the gap. The length of the CDR3 is 14 residues. Germline V gene lookup returns CDR1 SEHNR and CDR2 FQNEAQ (reference sequence). This chain's CDR3 is CASSSQGRSYEQYF. The CDR3 DNA reads as TGTGCCAGCAGCTCACAGGGACGGTCCTACGAGCAGTACTTC.

The chain couples TRBV25-1 to TRBJ1-1; no reliable D call. The germline V and J ends were trimmed by 3 bases and 3 bases, with 5 bases remaining between them. Germline V lookup: CDR1 MGHDK, CDR2 SYGVNS. This CDR3 comprises 12 residues. This CDR3 is CASSDEYTEAFF. In DNA form, the CDR3 reads TGTGCCAGCAGTGACGAGTACACTGAAGCTTTCTTT.

The chain joins TRBV30 to TRBJ2-7; 12 bases align to TRBD1. Germline-derived CDR1 and CDR2 are GTSNPN and SVGIG (reference sequence). V trimming: 8 bases; J trimming: 2 bases; junction bases outside the gene matches: 1. This CDR3 region has 12 residues. CDR3 sequence reads: CAGTGGPYEQYF. CDR3 nucleotide sequence: TGTGCCGGGACAGGGGGCCCCTACGAGCAGTACTTC.

This chain links TRBV9 with TRBJ2-6; D gene unclear. V shed 6 bases and J shed 0 bases, with 10 bases lying between them. Germline-derived CDR1 and CDR2 are SGDLS and YYNGEE. This CDR3 region has 15 residues. The CDR3 loop is CASTPTSSGANVLTF. The CDR3 DNA reads TGTGCCAGCACCCCTACGTCCTCTGGGGCCAACGTCCTGACTTTC.

The rearrangement uses TRBV2 and TRBJ1-1, with D maybe TRBD1 (5 bases). Trimming removed 3 bases at V and 5 bases at J, with 16 bases between. The CDR3 spans 15 residues. Germline V gives CDR1 SNHLY, CDR2 FYNNEI. The CDR3 nucleotides are TGTGCCAGCAGTGAGGACCGGGGCTCGGGGACTGAAGCTTTCTTT. Residues: CASSEDRGSGTEAFF. The entire variable domain, with the rest obtained from reference TRBV2 and TRBJ1-1, is as follows: EPEVTQTPSHQVTQMGQEVILRCVPISNHLYFYWYRQILGQKVEFLVSFYNNEISEKSEIFDDQFSVERPDGSNFTLKIRSTKLEDSAMYFCASSEDRGSGTEAFFGQGTRLTVV.

In nucleotides, the CDR3 is TGCGCCAGCAGCAGGGACAGGGGGCTGAACACTGAAGCTTTCTTT. Translating it yields CASSRDRGLNTEAFF. This chain connects TRBV5-1 to TRBJ1-1, with 12 nucleotides matching TRBD1. Germline values: CDR1 SGHRS, CDR2 YFSETQ. The CDR3 spans 15 residues. Losses at the gene ends were 4 bases for V and 0 bases for J; bases not matched to a gene: 1.

Here the CDR3 reads CASSLIGNEQFF. For the CDR3, the DNA is TGTGCCAGCAGTTTAATAGGAAATGAGCAGTTCTTC. V and J are TRBV27 and TRBJ2-1; the D is unclear. CDR3 length equals 12 residues. Germline CDR1 and CDR2: MNHEY and SMNVEV (reference sequence). Trimming removed 2 bases at V and 7 bases at J, with 6 bases between.

The chain joins TRBV5-6 to TRBJ2-7; D is perhaps TRBD1 (6 bases). V gave up 1 base and J gave up 3 bases, with 14 bases separating them. The CDR3 is 15 amino acids. Germline loops: CDR1 SGHDT, CDR2 YYEEEE. The CDR3 here is CASSLFQGLHYEQYF. CDR3 in DNA: TGTGCCAGCAGCTTGTTTCAGGGGCTCCACTACGAGCAGTACTTC.

This chain joins TRBV7-8 and TRBJ2-5; D possibly matches TRBD1 or TRBD2 (5 bases each). The J call is uncertain, as TRBJ2-7 better fits the DNA end. The length of the CDR3 is 13 residues. Germline CDR1 is SGHVS and CDR2 is FQNEAQ. The CDR3 loop reads CASSSGPSYEQYF. CDR3 bases: TGTGCCAGCAGCTCGGGACCGTCCTACGAGCAGTACTTC.

This clone has just a few counts. The chain joins TRBV7-9 to TRBJ2-7; possible D gene TRBD1, 6 bases. The V gene lost 7 bases and the J gene lost 7 bases, with 23 bases spanning the gap. The CDR3 has 15 amino acids. Germline loops: CDR1 SEHNR, CDR2 FQNEAQ (reference sequence). In nucleotides, the CDR3 is TGTGCCAGCAATAACCCCCCCAGGGGTCTTCATGAGCAGTACTTC. Translating it yields CASNNPPRGLHEQYF.

The chain is built from TRBV11-2 and TRBJ2-2; no reliable D call. The CDR3 consists of 13 residues. V was clipped by 4 bases and J by 2 bases, with 5 bases between them. Germline V gives CDR1 SGHAT, CDR2 FQNNGV. CDR3 DNA: TGTGCCAGCAGCTCGATCAACACCGGGGAGCTGTTTTTT. Translated: CASSSINTGELFF.

The chain combines TRBV28 with TRBJ1-3; 7 bases match TRBD1. Looked up from germline, CDR1 is MDHEN and CDR2 is SYDVKM. V was pared by 2 bases and J by 4 bases, with 8 bases of the junction left unmatched. The CDR3 is 16 amino acids. This chain's CDR3 is CASSLGLTGWGNTIYF. Written as DNA, the CDR3 is TGTGCCAGCAGTTTAGGCTTGACAGGGTGGGGAAACACCATATATTTT.

The J gene is TRBJ2-1, the V gene TRBV2; 11 bases are shared with TRBD1. V dropped 8 bases and J dropped 9; count of bases not matched to a gene: 12. The CDR3 has 15 amino acids. Germline loops: CDR1 SNHLY, CDR2 FYNNEI. CDR3 nucleotide sequence: TGTGCCAGCTCGGGTGGACAGGGGGCTGTCGGTGAGCAGTTCTTC. Its translation is CASSGGQGAVGEQFF.

The rearrangement links TRBV6-1 to TRBJ1-5; TRBD1 might be the D (5 bases). The V and J ends lost 2 bases and 0 bases respectively, with 8 bases between them. The CDR3 contains 15 residues. Looked up from germline, CDR1 is MNHNS and CDR2 is SASEGT. CDR3 region: CASSEWGGSNQPQHF. CDR3 DNA sequence: TGTGCCAGCAGTGAATGGGGGGGTAGCAATCAGCCCCAGCATTTT.

To note about this clone: The junction differs from germline at one of its ends, possibly a read error. V and J are TRBV9 and TRBJ2-2; D is ambiguous. The CDR3 covers 15 residues. Germline CDR1 reads SGDLS; CDR2 reads YYNGEE. The CDR3 loop is CASSPPASNSGELFF. Here the CDR3 DNA reads TGTGCCAGCAGCCCCCCGGCTAGTAACAGCGGGGAGCTGTTTTTT.

The V gene is TRBV2, the J gene TRBJ2-5; 9 bases are a match to TRBD2. The J call is uncertain, as TRBJ2-7 better fits the DNA end. Germline loops: CDR1 SNHLY, CDR2 FYNNEI. The CDR3 runs to 15 residues. CDR3 coding DNA: TGTGCCAGCAGGTTTTCTATGACTAGCGGTTACGAGCAGTACTTC. Translated: CASRFSMTSGYEQYF.

This clone turned up a few times. The rearrangement joins TRBV19 to TRBJ1-1; perhaps TRBD1 as D (6 bases). V shed 3 bases and J shed 5 bases, with 13 bases lying between them. The CDR3 sequence is 14 residues long. Germline V gene sequence: CDR1 LNHDA, CDR2 SQIVND (reference sequence). CDR3 bases: TGTGCCAGTAGTATCGGGGGCGAATGGACTGAAGCTTTCTTT. Protein sequence: CASSIGGEWTEAFF.

The CDR3 region is CASSLWSRGETQYF. In DNA, the CDR3 is TGTGCCAGCAGTTTATGGTCTAGGGGCGAGACCCAGTACTTC. This chain joins TRBV28 and TRBJ2-5; the D gene is possibly TRBD1 (5 bases). The CDR3 has 14 amino acids. The ends were cut back, 0 bases at V and 5 bases at J, with 10 bases in the middle. Germline V gene sequence: CDR1 MDHEN, CDR2 SYDVKM.

This rearrangement joins TRBV5-4 to TRBJ1-2; D ambiguous. The germline V and J ends were trimmed by 1 base and 3 bases, with 7 bases remaining between them. The CDR3 spans 13 residues. In germline, CDR1 is SGHNT, CDR2 YYREEE (reference sequence). The CDR3 here is CASSLREDYGYTF. The CDR3 region has the DNA TGTGCCAGCAGCTTGCGGGAGGACTATGGCTACACCTTC.

Points on this clone: A much larger clonotype is one base distant, so this may be a read error. This sample includes further DNA sequences coding for the same CDR3. The genes are TRBV6-1 and TRBJ2-7, with TRBD1 matching over 9 bases. Germline V CDR1 and CDR2: MNHNS, SASEGT. This CDR3 is built from 13 residues. With 6 bases clipped from V and 3 bases from J, the junction kept 3 bases outside the gene matches. DNA for the CDR3: TGTGCCAGCAGCCCGACAGGGGGCTACGAGCAGTACTTC. Translating gives CASSPTGGYEQYF.

CDR3 sequence (DNA): TGTGCCAGTAGCCCTTCGTACACAGCTAGCAATCAGCCCCAGCATTTT. This translates into CASSPSYTASNQPQHF. The rearrangement links TRBV19 to TRBJ1-5; D ambiguous. V was clipped by 6 bases and J by 0 bases, with 15 bases between them. This CDR3 comprises 16 residues. Germline V gene sequence: CDR1 LNHDA, CDR2 SQIVND (reference sequence). The complete variable domain, with remaining parts taken from reference TRBV19 and TRBJ1-5, reads DGGITQSPKYLFRKEGQNVTLSCEQNLNHDAMYWYRQDPGQGLRLIYYSQIVNDFQKGDIAEGYSVSREKKESFPLTVTSAQKNPTAFYLCASSPSYTASNQPQHFGDGTRLSIL.

The chain recombines TRBV5-6 with TRBJ1-5, with D perhaps matching TRBD1 (5 bases). V lost 4 bases, J lost 0 bases, and 14 bases lay in between. Germline CDR1 is SGHDT and CDR2 is YYEEEE. The CDR3 is 16 amino acids. In DNA form, the CDR3 reads TGTGCCAGCAGCCGAATCGCAGGGAATAGCAATCAGCCCCAGCATTTT. This encodes CASSRIAGNSNQPQHF.

J is TRBJ1-1 and V is TRBV5-1, with 9 bases that match TRBD1. Germline V lookup: CDR1 SGHRS, CDR2 YFSETQ. Trimming removed 7 bases from V and 7 bases from J; junction bases left unmatched: 2. The CDR3 contains 11 residues. The CDR3 coding sequence is TGCGCCAGCGGGACAGGGATTGAAGCTTTCTTT. Translating gives CASGTGIEAFF. Filled out from reference TRBV5-1 and TRBJ1-1, the complete variable domain reads KAGVTQTPRYLIKTRGQQVTLSCSPISGHRSVSWYQQTPGQGLQFLFEYFSETQRNKGNFPGRFSGRQFSNSRSEMNVSTLELGDSALYLCASGTGIEAFFGQGTRLTVV.

The chain carries TRBV29-1 and TRBJ2-2, with D perhaps TRBD1 or TRBD2 (5 bases each). The CDR3 consists of 13 residues. CDR1 and CDR2 from the germline V gene are SQVTM and ANQGSEA. V was cut by 6 bases and J by 1 base, with 9 bases left in between. CDR3 nucleotide sequence: TGCAGCGTACGGGACGGGAACACCGGGGAGCTGTTTTTT. Encoded protein: CSVRDGNTGELFF.

V gene TRBV28 combines with J gene TRBJ1-1, with TRBD1 as a possible D gene (6 bases). Trimming removed 3 bases from V and 5 bases from J, with 13 bases in between. Germline V gives CDR1 MDHEN, CDR2 SYDVKM. The CDR3 has 14 amino acids. CDR3 DNA sequence: TGTGCCAGCAGTTTTAGGGGGGGTCAAACTGAAGCTTTCTTT. This gives the protein CASSFRGGQTEAFF.